This T cell receptor beta chain was recorded in a study of blood T cells in healthy people across ages. The study's findings and limits: Since the PBMCs were unsorted, naive and antigen-experienced cells could not be conclusively compared.

A second PCR of about 6 to 12 cycles used a sample-barcoded 5' primer and a J-beta primer mix. TCRdb processed the 5' RACE reads anew with MiXCR; each CDR3 protein has one entry. The sample holds about 630,000 distinct CDR3 sequences; 20% to 25% are singletons and the top ten take under 4%. A word on this clonotype: Its antigen is currently unknown.

The CDR3 has 12 residues. The V gene lost 6 bases and the J gene lost 10 bases, with 13 bases spanning the gap. Looked up from germline, CDR1 is MNHEY and CDR2 is SVGEGT. The source is a man in his sixties or seventies in good health. J is TRBJ2-1 and V is TRBV6-2 or TRBV6-3; the D gene is possibly TRBD1 (5 bases). Material for sequencing was blood. The CDR3 DNA reads TGTGCCAGCAGGCAGGGTGTGGGCGAGCAGTTCTTC. Translated: CASRQGVGEQFF.